Sequencing of this TCR beta chain was carried out in a study of OX40 agonist ivuxolimab in advanced cancers. General observations from the study: Circulating CD4+ and CD8+ T cells showed clonal expansion by week 6 at 0.1 to 3.0 mg/kg.

In the case of this clone: Antigen specificity is unknown.

Germline V gives CDR1 SNHLY, CDR2 FYNNEI. Between the trimmed V and J ends, which lost 11 bases and 14 bases, there was a span of 19 bases. The CDR3 sequence is 11 residues long. The method was immunoSEQ multiplex PCR; TCRdb's version includes in-frame clones alone and lacks a portion of them. The table includes fewer than 85,000 clones, nearly 85% detected once. The rearrangement uses TRBV2 and TRBJ2-1; the D gene could be TRBD1 or TRBD2 (5 bases each). The TCR comes from an adult with an advanced solid tumor such as melanoma, head and neck, liver or kidney cancer. The input for sequencing was CD4+ or CD8+ T cells sorted from blood, taken in a trial of the OX40 agonist ivuxolimab. In nucleotides, the CDR3 is TGTGCCGGGGGAGAGGACGGCCGAGAGTTCTTC. This translates into CAGGEDGREFF.